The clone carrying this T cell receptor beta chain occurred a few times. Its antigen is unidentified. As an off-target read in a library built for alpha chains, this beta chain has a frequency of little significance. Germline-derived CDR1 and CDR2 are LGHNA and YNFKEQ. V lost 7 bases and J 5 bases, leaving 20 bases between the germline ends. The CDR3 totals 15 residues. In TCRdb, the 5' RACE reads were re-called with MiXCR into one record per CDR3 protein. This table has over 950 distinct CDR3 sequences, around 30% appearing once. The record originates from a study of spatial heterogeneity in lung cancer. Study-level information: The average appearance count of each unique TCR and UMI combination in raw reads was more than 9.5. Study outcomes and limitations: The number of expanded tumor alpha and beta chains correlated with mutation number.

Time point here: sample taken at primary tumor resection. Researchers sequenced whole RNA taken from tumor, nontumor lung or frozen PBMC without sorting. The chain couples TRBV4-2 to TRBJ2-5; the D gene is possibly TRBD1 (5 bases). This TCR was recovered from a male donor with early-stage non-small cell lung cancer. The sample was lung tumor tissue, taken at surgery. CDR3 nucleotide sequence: TGTGCCAGCACCGCGTCCCAGGGTCCTGGCGAGACCCAGTACTTC. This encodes CASTASQGPGETQYF.